Listed here are 25 T cell receptor beta chains from one sample, sequenced in a study of blood T cell repertoires in COVID-19. The protocol was immunoSEQ multiplex PCR, while the TCRdb copy is restricted to in-frame clones and leaves out a portion. The data show some 150,000 clones, about 86% seen once. The sequencing input was peripheral blood. These receptors all come from a woman between 50 and 59 years old with active or convalescent COVID-19.

The V and J genes are TRBV6-5 and TRBJ1-1; no reliable D call. This CDR3 spans 13 amino acids. Trimming shortened V by 9 bases and J by 0 bases, and 11 bases separated the two germline ends. Germline V gene lookup returns CDR1 MNHEY and CDR2 SVGAGI. CDR3 residues: CASPPGLNTEAFF. DNA for the CDR3: TGTGCCAGTCCCCCTGGGCTGAACACTGAAGCTTTCTTT.

V usage is TRBV6-5 and J usage is TRBJ1-1; D may be TRBD1 (5 bases). From germline, CDR1 is MNHEY and CDR2 SVGAGI. The CDR3 contains 12 residues. The V gene lost 5 bases and the J gene lost 11 bases, with 15 bases spanning the gap. CDR3: CASSPTTVMAFF. The CDR3 nucleotides read TGTGCCAGCAGTCCTACGACAGTCATGGCTTTCTTT.

The chain couples TRBV6-6 to TRBJ1-1; the match to TRBD1 covers 10 bases. Germline CDR1 and CDR2: MNHNY and SVGAGI (reference sequence). Trimming cost V 8 bases and J 3 bases; bases outside gene matches: 12. CDR3 length equals 16 residues. In DNA form, the CDR3 reads TGTGCCAGCGAGTTCTTGCTGGGACAGGGGTACACTGAAGCTTTCTTT. Residues: CASEFLLGQGYTEAFF.

This chain links TRBV24-1 with TRBJ1-5, with D tentatively TRBD1 (6 bases). Germline CDR1 reads KGHDR; CDR2 reads SFDVKD. CDR3 size: 15 residues. V was pared by 3 bases and J by 4 bases, with 12 bases between. CDR3 sequence (DNA): TGTGCCACCAGTGATCCCGGACAGCCTAATCAGCCCCAGCATTTT. It specifies CATSDPGQPNQPQHF.

V gene TRBV11-2 combines with J gene TRBJ1-1; D uncertain. This CDR3 region has 15 residues. Germline V gene lookup returns CDR1 SGHAT and CDR2 FQNNGV. V lost 1 base and J lost 5, with 14 bases in between. The CDR3 loop is CASSLVYGRGTEAFF. The CDR3, as DNA: TGTGCCAGCAGCTTAGTTTACGGTAGAGGGACTGAAGCTTTCTTT.

The rearrangement uses TRBV27 and TRBJ2-7, with D perhaps TRBD1 (6 bases). CDR3 length equals 16 residues. The germline CDR1 and CDR2 sequences are MNHEY and SMNVEV (reference sequence). V was pared by 3 bases and J by 2 bases, with 17 bases between. CDR3 region: CASSFRGQTLPYEQYF. In DNA, the CDR3 is TGTGCCAGCAGTTTCCGCGGACAGACCCTTCCCTACGAGCAGTACTTC.

The chain combines TRBV6-4 with TRBJ1-1; possibly TRBD1 for D (5 bases). This CDR3 has 16 amino acids. Looked up from germline, CDR1 is MRHNA and CDR2 is SNTAGT. Trimming cost V 0 bases and J 1 base, with 12 bases left between them. CDR3 protein: CASSDSTRGENTEAFF. The CDR3 DNA is TGTGCCAGCAGTGACTCGACAAGGGGCGAGAACACTGAAGCTTTCTTT.

This clone was found a few times. This rearrangement joins TRBV6-6 to TRBJ2-2; weak D call: TRBD2 (5 bases). The CDR3 loop spans 15 amino acids. Germline V gene sequence: CDR1 MNHNY, CDR2 SVGAGI (reference sequence). V was clipped by 0 bases and J by 7 bases, with 12 bases between them. The CDR3 region is CASSYSKIEGGELFF. CDR3 DNA: TGTGCCAGCAGTTACTCGAAAATCGAGGGCGGGGAGCTGTTTTTT.

V usage is TRBV30 and J usage is TRBJ2-3; D might be TRBD1 (6 bases). From germline, CDR1 is GTSNPN and CDR2 SVGIG (reference sequence). This CDR3 spans 13 amino acids. V was pared by 4 bases and J by 1 base, with 9 bases between. The CDR3 sequence: CAWTGAGTDTQYF. The CDR3 bases are TGTGCCTGGACAGGGGCGGGCACAGATACGCAGTATTTT. The whole variable domain, filled in from reference TRBV30 and TRBJ2-3, reads SQTIHQWPATLVQPVGSPLSLECTVEGTSNPNLYWYRQAAGRGLQLLFYSVGIGQISSEVPQNLSASRPQDRQFILSSKKLLLSDSGFYLCAWTGAGTDTQYFGPGTRLTVL.

This chain joins TRBV27 and TRBJ1-5; 7 bases align to TRBD1. The CDR3 contains 14 residues. V lost 5 bases to trimming and J lost 6 bases; unmatched junction nucleotides: 7. The germline gives CDR1 MNHEY, CDR2 SMNVEV (reference sequence). CDR3 sequence reads: CASSPWDRSQPQHF. The CDR3 nucleotides read TGTGCCAGCAGTCCATGGGACAGAAGTCAGCCCCAGCATTTT.

The J gene is TRBJ1-2, the V gene TRBV6-6, with 12 bases that match TRBD1. Germline V gives CDR1 MNHNY, CDR2 SVGAGI (reference sequence). The CDR3 totals 14 residues. Trimming removed 4 bases from V and 8 bases from J; junction bases left unmatched: 5. CDR3 residues: CASSLGDRGQGYTF. CDR3 bases: TGTGCCAGCAGTTTGGGGGACAGGGGGCAAGGCTACACCTTC.

This chain links TRBV6-5 with TRBJ2-3, with 7 bases aligning to TRBD1. V trimming: 4 bases; J trimming: 6 bases; junction bases outside the gene matches: 7. The CDR3 has 14 residues. The germline gives CDR1 MNHEY, CDR2 SVGAGI. The CDR3 reads CASSLTGREDTQYF. The CDR3 nucleotides are TGTGCCAGCAGTTTGACAGGGAGAGAGGATACGCAGTATTTT.

This clone was seen only once. The chain uses TRBV18 and TRBJ1-5; D perhaps matches TRBD1 (6 bases). Germline V gene lookup returns CDR1 KGHSH and CDR2 LQKENI. The CDR3 consists of 15 residues. V was pared by 5 bases and J by 1 base, with 12 bases between. The CDR3 loop is CASSFGQRSNQPQHF. Here the CDR3 DNA reads TGTGCCAGCTCATTCGGACAGCGGAGCAATCAGCCCCAGCATTTT.

The chain combines TRBV19 with TRBJ2-1; 9 nucleotides align to TRBD1. The CDR3 covers 15 residues. The germline gives CDR1 LNHDA, CDR2 SQIVND (reference sequence). V lost 5 bases and J lost 5; bases outside the gene matches: 7. The CDR3 sequence: CASSLTGQGNNEQFF. In nucleotides, the CDR3 is TGTGCCAGTAGTCTCACGGGACAGGGAAACAATGAGCAGTTCTTC.

The chain combines TRBV12-2 with TRBJ2-7; the table's D call TRBD1 went unverified against the DNA. TRBV12-2 is a documented pseudogene. This CDR3 comprises 16 residues. Here the CDR3 DNA reads TGTGCAAGTCGCTTTATTATACCCGGACAAATCTACGAGCAGTACTTC. Translation: CASRFIIPGQIYEQYF.

The chain links TRBV28 to TRBJ2-7; 8 nucleotides align to TRBD1. V lost 4 bases and J lost 5; bases outside the gene matches: 10. Germline-derived CDR1 and CDR2 are MDHEN and SYDVKM. The CDR3 totals 15 residues. In nucleotides, the CDR3 is TGTGCCAGCAGTTCGGCACAGGGGGGCTTCGACGAGCAGTACTTC. It is translated as CASSSAQGGFDEQYF.

Here the CDR3 DNA reads TGTGCCAGCTCACCACCCGACAGGGGGCAAATTGTTGAGCAGTTCTTC. As protein: CASSPPDRGQIVEQFF. This chain joins TRBV18 and TRBJ2-1; 10 nucleotides agree with TRBD1. The CDR3 totals 16 residues. After removal of 0 bases from V and 9 bases from J, the junction contained 8 bases not matched to a gene. Germline V gene lookup returns CDR1 KGHSH and CDR2 LQKENI. Complete variable domain (other parts from reference TRBV18 and TRBJ2-1): NAGVMQNPRHLVRRRGQEARLRCSPMKGHSHVYWYRQLPEEGLKFMVYLQKENIIDESGMPKERFSAEFPKEGPSILRIQQVVRGDSAAYFCASSPPDRGQIVEQFFGPGTRLTVL.

J is TRBJ2-5 and V is TRBV5-1; D is perhaps TRBD2 (6 bases). The CDR3 consists of 15 residues. From germline, CDR1 is SGHRS and CDR2 YFSETQ. Trimming took off 4 bases at V and 5 bases at J, with 18 bases between the two ends. The CDR3 sequence: CASSLAGTPQETQYF. The CDR3 nucleotides read TGCGCCAGCAGCCTCGCGGGGACCCCCCAGGAGACCCAGTACTTC. Complete variable domain (other parts from reference TRBV5-1 and TRBJ2-5): KAGVTQTPRYLIKTRGQQVTLSCSPISGHRSVSWYQQTPGQGLQFLFEYFSETQRNKGNFPGRFSGRQFSNSRSEMNVSTLELGDSALYLCASSLAGTPQETQYFGPGTRLLVL.

CDR3 in DNA: TGTGCCACCAGCAGAGAGGTTACAGCCTACGAGCAGTACTTC. Protein: CATSREVTAYEQYF. The chain uses TRBV15 and TRBJ2-7; no reliable D call. CDR1 and CDR2 (germline): LNHNV, YYDKDF (reference sequence). The CDR3 sequence is 14 residues long. Trimming took off 0 bases at V and 2 bases at J, with 8 bases between the two ends.

J is TRBJ1-2 and V is TRBV4-2; D is uncertain. CDR3 length: 15 residues. V lost 0 bases and J 7 bases, leaving 15 bases between the germline ends. Germline CDR1 LGHNA, CDR2 YNFKEQ. CDR3 loop: CASSQDMQVRRGYTF. The CDR3 nucleotides are TGTGCCAGCAGCCAAGATATGCAGGTCAGGCGTGGCTACACCTTC.

The CDR3: CASSLTGPGELFF. CDR3 in DNA: TGTGCCAGCAGTCTGACAGGGCCCGGGGAGCTGTTTTTT. The chain couples TRBV28 to TRBJ2-2, with 7 nucleotides matching TRBD1. CDR3 size: 13 residues. The germline CDR1 and CDR2 sequences are MDHEN and SYDVKM. With V trimmed by 5 bases and J by 6 bases, 3 bases remained unmatched.

This clone was seen a few times. The rearrangement links TRBV4-3 to TRBJ1-3; TRBD1 matches 7 bases. CDR1 LGHNA and CDR2 YSLEER come from the germline V gene. The junction had 11 bases not matched to a gene; V was cut back by 0 bases and J by 3 bases. This CDR3 is 18 amino acids long. The CDR3 protein is CASSQDSANDRVGNTIYF. The CDR3, as DNA: TGCGCCAGCAGCCAAGATTCCGCCAATGACAGGGTTGGAAACACCATATATTTT.

This clone showed up just a few times. This sequence joins TRBV7-9 and TRBJ2-7; 8 bases are a match to TRBD1. V gave up 4 bases and J gave up 7 bases; unmatched junction bases: 6. Per the germline V gene, CDR1 is SEHNR and CDR2 is FQNEAQ (reference sequence). The length of the CDR3 is 13 residues. For the CDR3, the DNA is TGTGCCAGCAGCTCGGGACAGGTTCGGGAGCAGTACTTC. It translates to CASSSGQVREQYF.

V and J are TRBV30 and TRBJ1-2, with 9 nucleotides matching TRBD1. Germline-derived CDR1 and CDR2 are GTSNPN and SVGIG (reference sequence). This CDR3 spans 14 amino acids. Germline trimming cut 1 base from V and 7 bases from J; bases unmatched to any gene: 7. The CDR3 sequence: CAWSAGDRVSGYTF. In DNA form, the CDR3 reads TGTGCCTGGAGTGCAGGGGACAGGGTCTCTGGCTACACCTTC.

The J gene is TRBJ2-1, the V gene TRBV6-2 or TRBV6-3; TRBD2 matches 15 bases. Germline-derived CDR1 and CDR2 are MNHEY and SVGEGT. V shed 6 bases, J shed 2 bases, and the junction held 11 bases outside the gene matches. The CDR3 sequence is 19 residues long. CDR3 amino acids: CASSRGTSGRLGPYNEQFF. CDR3 in DNA: TGTGCCAGCAGCCGAGGGACTAGCGGGAGGTTGGGCCCCTACAATGAGCAGTTCTTC.